This is a list of T cell receptor beta chains from one sample in a study of cytotoxic CD8 clonotypes in ibrutinib-treated CLL. Assay used: immunoSEQ multiplex PCR; TCRdb lists only in-frame clones, some missing. The sample lists about 130,000 clones, approximately 85% occurring once. The sample here was PBMCs, taken after 24 months of ibrutinib treatment. The receptor source for this set is a human donor with chronic lymphocytic leukemia. Both conserved end residues are part of each CDR3. Each record gives: clone size, V gene, J gene, D gene, CDR3 DNA, CDR3 protein. D genes are given only for firm matches. Size is stated for part of the rows, as once, few or many counts, or as a class when the clone is expanded.

>few|TRBV4-1|TRBJ2-7|TRBD1
TGCGCCAGCAGCCAAGAGCCAGGGGGCTACGAGCAGTACTTC
CASSQEPGGYEQYF
>NA|TRBV5-6|TRBJ1-2|TRBD1
TGTGCCAGCAGGTACGACAGGGGCTATGGCTACACCTTC
CASRYDRGYGYTF
>NA|TRBV4-3|TRBJ2-3|NA
TGCGCCAGCAGCCAAGCCCGGGCTAGCGCCAAAGATACGCAGTATTTT
CASSQARASAKDTQYF
>NA|TRBV7-3|TRBJ2-2|NA
TGTGCCAGCACCCCCTATACAGGCTCACTACCCTCTACCGGGGAGCTGTTTTTT
CASTPYTGSLPSTGELFF
>NA|TRBV7-2|TRBJ2-5|NA
TGTGCCAGCAGCCCTGGGAGGACCCCCGGGGGAGAGACCCAGTACTTC
CASSPGRTPGGETQYF
>NA|TRBV29-1|TRBJ1-1|TRBD1
TGCAGCGTTGGGAAGACAGGGGCGGGCACTGAAGCTTTCTTT
CSVGKTGAGTEAFF
>NA|TRBV4-1|TRBJ2-5|TRBD2
TGCGCCAGCAGCTTCGGACTAGCGGGCTACCAAGAGACCCAGTACTTC
CASSFGLAGYQETQYF
>NA|TRBV4-1|TRBJ2-7|NA
TGCGCCAGCAGCCAAGGACCAGTGAGCTACGAGCAGTACTTC
CASSQGPVSYEQYF
>NA|TRBV9|TRBJ2-7|TRBD2
TGTGCCAGCAGCGTCCGACTAGCGGGATTATACGAGCAGTACTTC
CASSVRLAGLYEQYF
>once|TRBV10-3|TRBJ1-1|NA
TGTGCCATCAGTGAAAGGGGTCAGAACACTGAAGCTTTCTTT
CAISERGQNTEAFF
>once|TRBV28|TRBJ2-2|NA
TGTGCCAGCAGTCGCGGGACCCCTGGCCACGGGGAGCTGTTTTTT
CASSRGTPGHGELFF
>NA|TRBV28|TRBJ1-5|NA
TGTGCCAGCCTGGGACCCGGGGGGCGACAGCCCCAGCATTTT
CASLGPGGRQPQHF
>NA|TRBV28|TRBJ2-7|NA
TGTGCCAGCAGTTTTGTCCCGTTTAGTTACGAGCAGTACTTC
CASSFVPFSYEQYF
>NA|TRBV2|TRBJ1-5|NA
TGTGCCAGCAGTGAAGGACATAGCAATCAGCCCCAGCATTTT
CASSEGHSNQPQHF
>once|TRBV6-1|TRBJ1-1|TRBD1
TGTGCCAGCAGGTCGACAGGGAGGACTGAAGCTTTCTTT
CASRSTGRTEAFF
>NA|TRBV28|TRBJ2-5|NA
TGTGCCAGCAAGTCTGCGGCGGCGTACCAAGAGACCCAGTACTTC
CASKSAAAYQETQYF
>NA|TRBV5-1|TRBJ2-6|TRBD1
TGCGCCAGCAGCTTAACTGTGGCAGGGGGCCTCACTGGGGCCAACGTCCTGACTTTC
CASSLTVAGGLTGANVLTF
>NA|TRBV10-3|TRBJ1-4|TRBD1
TGTGCCATCAGTGAGCCCGAACCGGGACAGGGCGCGGGAAATGAAAAACTGTTTTTT
CAISEPEPGQGAGNEKLFF
>NA|TRBV10-3|TRBJ2-1|NA
TGTGCCACCGGGACGGAGCAGTTCTTC
CATGTEQFF
>NA|TRBV18|TRBJ2-3|NA
TGTGCCAGCTCACCGAATTATAGCACAGATACGCAGTATTTT
CASSPNYSTDTQYF
>NA|TRBV10-3|TRBJ2-7|NA
TGTGCCATCAGAGGCAGATCTTACGAGCAGTACTTC
CAIRGRSYEQYF
>NA|TRBV18|TRBJ2-7|NA
TGTGCCAGCTCACCACAGGGGGCCTACGAGCAGTACTTC
CASSPQGAYEQYF
>once|TRBV6-4|TRBJ2-3|TRBD2
TGTGCCAGCAGTGGAGCCGGGAGGGCTACAGATACGCAGTATTTT
CASSGAGRATDTQYF
>NA|TRBV29-1|TRBJ2-5|NA
TGCAGCGTTATCAGGGGGGCCCAAGAGACCCAGTACTTC
CSVIRGAQETQYF
>NA|TRBV5-8|TRBJ1-4|NA
TGTGCCAGCAGCTTGGGACTCTCCCCCTCATCAACTAATGAAAAACTGTTTTTT
CASSLGLSPSSTNEKLFF
>NA|TRBV7-6|TRBJ1-2|TRBD1
TGTGCCAGCAGCTTAATCGGACAGGGCGTCGACTATGGCTACACCTTC
CASSLIGQGVDYGYTF
>once|TRBV7-2|TRBJ2-4|TRBD1
TGTGCCAGCAGCCCCCGGACAGGGGGGGGCAAAAACATTCAGTACTTC
CASSPRTGGGKNIQYF
>NA|TRBV7-2|TRBJ2-7|NA
TGTGCCAGCAGCTCATGGCTTGACGGGAGCTCCTACGAGCAGTACTTC
CASSSWLDGSSYEQYF
>NA|TRBV4-3|TRBJ2-2|NA
TGCGCCAGCAGCAAGTTCCGCGCCGGGGAGCTGTTTTTT
CASSKFRAGELFF
>many|TRBV7-2|TRBJ2-3|NA
TGTGCCAGCAGCTCCTACCTTACTGCCGTCACAGATACGCAGTATTTT
CASSSYLTAVTDTQYF
>few|TRBV7-3|TRBJ2-5|TRBD2
TGTGCCAGCAGCTTCCGAGCGGGGGCACAAGAGACCCAGTACTTC
CASSFRAGAQETQYF
>NA|TRBV7-3|TRBJ2-6|NA
TGTGCCAGCAGTTTCTACGGGACGCCCAGCTCTGGGGCCAACGTCCTGACTTTC
CASSFYGTPSSGANVLTF
>NA|TRBV10-3|TRBJ2-7|NA
TGTGCCATCAGTGAGTCGAGGACAGTATTCCACGAGCAGTACTTC
CAISESRTVFHEQYF
>NA|TRBV6-5|TRBJ2-2|TRBD1
TGTGCCAGCAGTTACAGGACAGGGAGGTACGGGGAGCTGTTTTTT
CASSYRTGRYGELFF
>once|TRBV29-1|TRBJ2-1|NA
TGCAGCTTACGACAGGGAGGAGGCAATGAGCAGTTCTTC
CSLRQGGGNEQFF
>NA|TRBV7-9|TRBJ2-7|TRBD1
TGTGCCAGCAGTCTCGACAGGGGGCGAGAGCAGTACTTC
CASSLDRGREQYF
>NA|TRBV7-9|TRBJ1-1|TRBD1
TGTGCCAGCAGCACACAGGGGACGCCGAACACTGAAGCTTTCTTT
CASSTQGTPNTEAFF
>NA|TRBV30|TRBJ2-2|NA
TGTGCCTGGAGCAACACGGGCACCGGGGAGCTGTTTTTT
CAWSNTGTGELFF
>NA|TRBV7-2|TRBJ2-2|NA
TGTGCCAGCAGCTTGCGAAGGGTTACCGGGGAGCTGTTTTTT
CASSLRRVTGELFF
>NA|TRBV5-8|TRBJ2-1|NA
TGTGCCAGCAGCCAATCAGGGTATGAGTACAATGAGCAGTTCTTC
CASSQSGYEYNEQFF
>NA|TRBV5-1|TRBJ2-1|NA
TGCGCCAGCAATCCCCCGGGGGGCGAGCAGTTCTTC
CASNPPGGEQFF
>NA|TRBV19|TRBJ2-2|TRBD2
TGTGCCAGTAGTATCCTGACTAGCGGCGACACCGGGGAGCTGTTTTTT
CASSILTSGDTGELFF
>NA|TRBV7-7|TRBJ2-7|TRBD2
TGTGCTAGCAGCCCCTCAGCGGGAGGGCCGGGGGAGCAGTACTTC
CASSPSAGGPGEQYF
>once|TRBV27|TRBJ1-2|NA
TGTGCCAGCAGTACTAACTATGACAGAGTCACTAGTGGCTACACCTTC
CASSTNYDRVTSGYTF
>NA|TRBV19|TRBJ1-2|NA
TGTGCCAGTAGTCCGCGTATGGACGGGCTCAGTAGAGGCTACACCTTC
CASSPRMDGLSRGYTF
>NA|TRBV9|TRBJ2-7|NA
TGTGCCAGCAGCGAATCCGCAAACCCCTACGAGCAGTACTTC
CASSESANPYEQYF
>NA|TRBV4-1|TRBJ1-5|TRBD1
TGCGCCAGCAGCCAGGGACAGGGCGATCCTGGGCACCAGCATTTT
CASSQGQGDPGHQHF
>NA|TRBV5-6|TRBJ1-4|TRBD1
TGTGCCAGCAGCTCGACAGGGGGCACAACTAATGAAAAACTGTTTTTT
CASSSTGGTTNEKLFF